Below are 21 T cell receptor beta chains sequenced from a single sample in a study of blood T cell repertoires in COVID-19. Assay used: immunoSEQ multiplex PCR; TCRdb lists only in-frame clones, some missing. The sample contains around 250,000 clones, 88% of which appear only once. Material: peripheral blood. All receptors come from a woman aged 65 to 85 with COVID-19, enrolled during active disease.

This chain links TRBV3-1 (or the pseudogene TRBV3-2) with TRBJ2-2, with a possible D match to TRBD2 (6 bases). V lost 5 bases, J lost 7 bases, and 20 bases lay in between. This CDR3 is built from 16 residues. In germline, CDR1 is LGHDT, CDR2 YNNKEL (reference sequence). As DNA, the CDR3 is TGTGCCAGCAGCTCGGGACTCTCCCCACTGGGCGGGGAGCTGTTTTTT. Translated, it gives CASSSGLSPLGGELFF.

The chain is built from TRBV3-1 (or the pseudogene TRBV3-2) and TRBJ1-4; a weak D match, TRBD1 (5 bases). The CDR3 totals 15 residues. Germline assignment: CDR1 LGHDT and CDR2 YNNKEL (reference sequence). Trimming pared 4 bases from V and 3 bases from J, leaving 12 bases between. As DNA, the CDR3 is TGTGCCAGCAGCCCGCCAGGGATGGCTAATGAAAAACTGTTTTTT. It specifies CASSPPGMANEKLFF.

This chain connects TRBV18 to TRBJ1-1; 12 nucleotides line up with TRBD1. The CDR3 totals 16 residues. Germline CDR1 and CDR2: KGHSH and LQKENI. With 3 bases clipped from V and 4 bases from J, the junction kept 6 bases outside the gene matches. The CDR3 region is CASSPGQGARVTEAFF. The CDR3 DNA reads TGTGCCAGCTCACCGGGACAGGGGGCGCGGGTCACTGAAGCTTTCTTT.

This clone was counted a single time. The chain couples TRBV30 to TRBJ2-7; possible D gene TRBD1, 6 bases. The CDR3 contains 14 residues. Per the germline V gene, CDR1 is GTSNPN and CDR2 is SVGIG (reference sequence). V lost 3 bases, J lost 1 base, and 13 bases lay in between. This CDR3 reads CAWRTGSRSYEQYF. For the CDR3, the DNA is TGTGCCTGGAGAACAGGGAGTAGGTCCTACGAGCAGTACTTC.

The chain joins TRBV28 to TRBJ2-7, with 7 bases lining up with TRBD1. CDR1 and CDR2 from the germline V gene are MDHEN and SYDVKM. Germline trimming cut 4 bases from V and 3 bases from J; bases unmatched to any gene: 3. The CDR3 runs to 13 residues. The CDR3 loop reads CASSSGQYYEQYF. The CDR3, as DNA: TGTGCCAGCAGTTCGGGACAGTACTACGAGCAGTACTTC. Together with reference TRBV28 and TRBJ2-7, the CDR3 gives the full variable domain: DVKVTQSSRYLVKRTGEKVFLECVQDMDHENMFWYRQDPGLGLRLIYFSYDVKMKEKGDIPEGYSVSREKKERFSLILESASTNQTSMYLCASSSGQYYEQYFGPGTRLTVT.

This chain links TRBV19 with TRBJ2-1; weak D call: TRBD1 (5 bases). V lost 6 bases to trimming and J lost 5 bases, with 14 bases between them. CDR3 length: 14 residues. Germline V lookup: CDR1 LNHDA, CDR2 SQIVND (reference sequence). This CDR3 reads CASSPRAGNNEQFF. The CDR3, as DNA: TGTGCCAGTAGCCCCAGGGCAGGGAACAATGAGCAGTTCTTC.

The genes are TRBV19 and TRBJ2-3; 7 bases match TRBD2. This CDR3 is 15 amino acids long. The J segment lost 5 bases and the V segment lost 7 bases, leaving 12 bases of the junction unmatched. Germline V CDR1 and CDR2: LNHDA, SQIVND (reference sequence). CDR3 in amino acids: CASTLRAGVKDTQYF. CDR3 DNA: TGTGCCAGTACCCTGCGGGCGGGAGTAAAAGATACGCAGTATTTT.

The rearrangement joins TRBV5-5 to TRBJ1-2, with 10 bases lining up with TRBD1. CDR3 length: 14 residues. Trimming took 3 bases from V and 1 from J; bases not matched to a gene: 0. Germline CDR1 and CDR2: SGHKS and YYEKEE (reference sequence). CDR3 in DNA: TGTGCCAGCAGCTGGGACAGGGGTAACTATGGCTACACCTTC. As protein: CASSWDRGNYGYTF. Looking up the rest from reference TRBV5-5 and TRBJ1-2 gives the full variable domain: DAGVTQSPTHLIKTRGQQVTLRCSPISGHKSVSWYQQVLGQGPQFIFQYYEKEERGRGNFPDRFSARQFPNYSSELNVNALLLGDSALYLCASSWDRGNYGYTFGSGTRLTVV.

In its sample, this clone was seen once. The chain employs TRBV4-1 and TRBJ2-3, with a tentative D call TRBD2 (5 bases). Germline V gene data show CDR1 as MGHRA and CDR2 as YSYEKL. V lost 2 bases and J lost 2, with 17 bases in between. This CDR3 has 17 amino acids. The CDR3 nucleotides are TGCGCCAGCAGCCAAAGGGCCCGCCAGCGGACCACAGATACGCAGTATTTT. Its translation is CASSQRARQRTTDTQYF.

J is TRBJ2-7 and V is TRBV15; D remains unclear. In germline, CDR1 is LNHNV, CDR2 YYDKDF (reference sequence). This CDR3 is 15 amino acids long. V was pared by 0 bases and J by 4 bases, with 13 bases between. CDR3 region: CATSRDPRNPYEQYF. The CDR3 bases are TGTGCCACCAGCAGAGATCCCAGGAACCCATACGAGCAGTACTTC.

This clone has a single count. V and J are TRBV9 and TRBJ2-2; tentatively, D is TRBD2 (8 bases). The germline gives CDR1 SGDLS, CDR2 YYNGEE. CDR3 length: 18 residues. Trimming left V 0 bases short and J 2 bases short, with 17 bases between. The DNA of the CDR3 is TGTGCCAGCAGCGTAGACGGGGGGGACAGAATTAACACCGGGGAGCTGTTTTTT. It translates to CASSVDGGDRINTGELFF.

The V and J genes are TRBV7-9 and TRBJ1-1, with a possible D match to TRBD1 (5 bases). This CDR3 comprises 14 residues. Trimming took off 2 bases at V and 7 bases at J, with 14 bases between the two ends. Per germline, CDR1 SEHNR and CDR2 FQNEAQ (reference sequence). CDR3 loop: CASSLNTAGDEAFF. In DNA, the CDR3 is TGTGCCAGCAGCTTAAACACAGCGGGGGATGAAGCTTTCTTT. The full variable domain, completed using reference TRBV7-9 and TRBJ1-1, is DTGVSQNPRHKITKRGQNVTFRCDPISEHNRLYWYRQTLGQGPEFLTYFQNEAQLEKSRLLSDRFSAERPKGSFSTLEIQRTEQGDSAMYLCASSLNTAGDEAFFGQGTRLTVV.

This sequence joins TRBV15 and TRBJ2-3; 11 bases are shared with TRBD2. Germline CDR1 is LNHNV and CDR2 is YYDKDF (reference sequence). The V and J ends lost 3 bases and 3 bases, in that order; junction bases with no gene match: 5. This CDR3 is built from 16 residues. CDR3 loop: CATSRLAGGVTDTQYF. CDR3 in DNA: TGTGCCACCAGCAGGCTAGCGGGAGGCGTGACAGATACGCAGTATTTT.

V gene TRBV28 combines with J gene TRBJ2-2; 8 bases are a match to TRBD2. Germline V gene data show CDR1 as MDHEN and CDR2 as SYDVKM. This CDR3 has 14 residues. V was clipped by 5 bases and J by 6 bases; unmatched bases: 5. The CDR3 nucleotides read TGTGCCAGCAGTCGGGCCGGGAGGGCCGGGGAGCTGTTTTTT. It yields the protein CASSRAGRAGELFF.

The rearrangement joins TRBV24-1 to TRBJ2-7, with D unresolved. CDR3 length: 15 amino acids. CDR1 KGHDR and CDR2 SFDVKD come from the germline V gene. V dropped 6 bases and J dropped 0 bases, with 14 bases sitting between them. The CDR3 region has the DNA TGTGCCACCAGTTCCAGTAGCAAGAGCTCCTACGAGCAGTACTTC. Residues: CATSSSSKSSYEQYF.

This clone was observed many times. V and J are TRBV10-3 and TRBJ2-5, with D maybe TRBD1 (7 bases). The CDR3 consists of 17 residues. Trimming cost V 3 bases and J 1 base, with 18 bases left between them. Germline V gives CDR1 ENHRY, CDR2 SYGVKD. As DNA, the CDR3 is TGTGCCATCAGTGACGGGAGCCTAGGACAGGCCCAAGAGACCCAGTACTTC. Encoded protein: CAISDGSLGQAQETQYF.

The CDR3 DNA follows: TGTGCCAGCAGTTCCCGGGACAGGCAAAATGAAAAACTGTTTTTT. Residues: CASSSRDRQNEKLFF. The chain carries TRBV27 and TRBJ1-4; 8 nucleotides align to TRBD1. The CDR3 spans 15 residues. J lost 5 bases, V lost 4 bases, and 6 bases had no gene match. CDR1 is MNHEY and CDR2 is SMNVEV in the germline V gene (reference sequence).

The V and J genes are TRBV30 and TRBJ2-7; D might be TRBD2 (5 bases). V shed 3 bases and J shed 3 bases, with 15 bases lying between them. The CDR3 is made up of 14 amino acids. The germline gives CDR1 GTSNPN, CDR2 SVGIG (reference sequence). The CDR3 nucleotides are TGTGCCTGGAGACCAACCGGGGTGCACTACGAGCAGTACTTC. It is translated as CAWRPTGVHYEQYF. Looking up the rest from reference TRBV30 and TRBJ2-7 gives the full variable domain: SQTIHQWPATLVQPVGSPLSLECTVEGTSNPNLYWYRQAAGRGLQLLFYSVGIGQISSEVPQNLSASRPQDRQFILSSKKLLLSDSGFYLCAWRPTGVHYEQYFGPGTRLTVT.

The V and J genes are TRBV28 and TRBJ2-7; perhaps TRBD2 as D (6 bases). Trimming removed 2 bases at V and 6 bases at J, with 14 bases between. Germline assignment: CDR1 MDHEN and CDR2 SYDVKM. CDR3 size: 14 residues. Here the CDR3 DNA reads TGTGCCAGCAGTTTAGGTGGCGGGACTCCCGAGCAGTACTTC. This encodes CASSLGGGTPEQYF. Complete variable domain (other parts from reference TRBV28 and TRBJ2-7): DVKVTQSSRYLVKRTGEKVFLECVQDMDHENMFWYRQDPGLGLRLIYFSYDVKMKEKGDIPEGYSVSREKKERFSLILESASTNQTSMYLCASSLGGGTPEQYFGPGTRLTVT.

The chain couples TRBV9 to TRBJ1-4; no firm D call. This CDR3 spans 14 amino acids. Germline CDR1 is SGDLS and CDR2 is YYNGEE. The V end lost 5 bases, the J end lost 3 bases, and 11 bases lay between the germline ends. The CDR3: CASSPGGPNEKLFF. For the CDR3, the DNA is TGTGCCAGCAGTCCCGGCGGGCCTAATGAAAAACTGTTTTTT.

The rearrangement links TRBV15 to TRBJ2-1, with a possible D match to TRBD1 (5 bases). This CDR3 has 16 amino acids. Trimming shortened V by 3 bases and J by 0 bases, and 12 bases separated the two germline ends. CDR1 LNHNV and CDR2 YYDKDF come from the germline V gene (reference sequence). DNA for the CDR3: TGTGCCACCAGCAGCAAGGGGCTATTCTCCTACAATGAGCAGTTCTTC. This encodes CATSSKGLFSYNEQFF.